A selection of T cell receptor beta chains follows, all from one sample in a study of regulatory T cells in long-lasting Graves disease. TCRdb re-analysed the multiplex PCR reads in MiXCR, keeping a single row per CDR3 protein. The sample has approximately 500,000 distinct CDR3 sequences, about 22% seen once. The source was peripheral blood mononuclear cells (PBMCs), collected when the disease was refractory, from a patient treated with antithyroid drugs. The receptors here all came from a female donor with Graves disease. The CDR3 runs from the conserved cysteine through the conserved F or W. A D gene is named only where the DNA matches it firmly. Where a row states a size, it is once, few, many or the class of an expanded clone; other rows omit it.

TRBJ2-7,.,.,TRBV20-1,TGCAGTGCTAGAGATCCCCAGGGGCCCTACGAGCAGTACTTC,CSARDPQGPYEQYF
TRBJ2-2,few,.,TRBV6-2/TRBV6-3,TGTGCCAGCAGTTACCTTGCGGGTCCCGGGACCGGGGAGCTGTTTTTT,CASSYLAGPGTGELFF
TRBJ2-1,.,.,TRBV25-1,TGTGCCAGCAGTGAGGATACCGGGACGGGGGTCAGCGATGAGCAGTTCTTC,CASSEDTGTGVSDEQFF
TRBJ1-4,few,TRBD1,TRBV19,TGTGCCAGTAGGCGACCGGGACAGGGCGTTGAAAAACTGTTTTTT,CASRRPGQGVEKLFF
TRBJ1-2,many,.,TRBV2,TGTGCCAGCAGGATTGCGGGCTATGGCTACACCTTC,CASRIAGYGYTF
TRBJ2-4,.,.,TRBV3-1,TGTGCCAGCAGCCAAGATTTGAGGGGCGAAAAAAACATTCAGTACTTC,CASSQDLRGEKNIQYF
TRBJ1-5,.,TRBD1,TRBV28,TGTGCCAGCAGCCGACAGGGGAGGCCCAATCAGCCCCAGCATTTT,CASSRQGRPNQPQHF
TRBJ1-5,few,TRBD1,TRBV11-3,TGTGCCAGCAGCTTAGATCGTGGGACAGGGGTTTGCAGCAATCAGCCCCAGCATTTT,CASSLDRGTGVCSNQPQHF
TRBJ1-5,many,TRBD1,TRBV28,TGTGCCAGCAGTTTTTTCAGGGGGCAGGGTCAGCCCCAGCATTTT,CASSFFRGQGQPQHF
TRBJ2-3,few,.,TRBV7-2,TGTGCCAGCAGCTCCCAAAGTGGGGCGCCCCTGGCGACAGATACGCAGTATTTT,CASSSQSGAPLATDTQYF
TRBJ1-1,many,.,TRBV19,TGTGCCAGCGGGGACGGAAACACTGAAGCTTTCTTT,CASGDGNTEAFF
TRBJ1-2,.,.,TRBV24-1,TGTGCCACCAGTGCTCAGGGGACGATGGGAGGTGGCTACACCTTC,CATSAQGTMGGGYTF
TRBJ2-7,.,.,TRBV19,TGTGCCAGTAGTGAGGGGATTTACGAGCAGTACTTC,CASSEGIYEQYF
TRBJ1-1,.,.,TRBV30,TGTGCCTGGAGCATCAACCCTCTCAGGGTGCGCGGTTCGAACACTGAAGCTTTCTTT,CAWSINPLRVRGSNTEAFF
TRBJ2-7,.,.,TRBV28,TGTGCCAGCAGGGAGGGACACTACTCCTACGAGCAGTACTTC,CASREGHYSYEQYF
TRBJ2-7,many,.,TRBV7-2,TGTGCCAGCAGATACGACTTTGAGCAGTACTTC,CASRYDFEQYF
TRBJ2-7,many,.,TRBV2,TGTGCCAGCAATCTCGGTATCCACTCCTACGAGCAGTACTTC,CASNLGIHSYEQYF